The 5 T cell receptor beta chains listed next were all sequenced from one sample in a study of blood T cell repertoires in COVID-19. The data were produced by immunoSEQ multiplex PCR, yet TCRdb's version contains in-frame clones alone and is incomplete. The table lists around 160,000 clones, over 70% of them singletons, with over 10% in the top ten. Source material: PBMCs or T cells enriched from blood (not recorded which). The origin of the receptors is a woman in her sixties or seventies who had recovered from COVID-19.

This sequence joins TRBV5-1 and TRBJ2-4, with TRBD2 matching 10 bases. Trimming cost V 2 bases and J 5 bases; bases outside gene matches: 1. CDR1 is SGHRS and CDR2 is YFSETQ in the germline V gene. This CDR3 has 14 residues. In nucleotides, the CDR3 is TGCGCCAGCAGCTTAGGACTAGCGGAAAACATTCAGTACTTC. Translated: CASSLGLAENIQYF.

This clone has more than one count but fewer than ten. The V call is TRBV3-1 (or the pseudogene TRBV3-2), the J call TRBJ1-1; D remains ambiguous. The CDR3 sequence is 13 residues long. The germline gives CDR1 LGHDT, CDR2 YNNKEL (reference sequence). V was clipped by 5 bases and J by 6 bases, with 13 bases between them. DNA of the CDR3: TGTGCCAGCAGCTTAACTAGGGTTGCTGAAGCTTTCTTT. This gives the protein CASSLTRVAEAFF.

V and J are TRBV7-9 and TRBJ2-1, with D unclear. Trimming took off 3 bases at V and 0 bases at J, with 9 bases between the two ends. This CDR3 has 15 amino acids. Germline V gene lookup returns CDR1 SEHNR and CDR2 FQNEAQ (reference sequence). Here the CDR3 reads CASSFSRRSYNEQFF. CDR3 sequence (DNA): TGTGCCAGCAGCTTTAGCCGACGCTCCTACAATGAGCAGTTCTTC.

The chain couples TRBV2 to TRBJ1-2; D is perhaps TRBD1 (5 bases). Trimming pared 6 bases from V and 1 base from J, leaving 21 bases between. The CDR3 loop spans 17 amino acids. Germline CDR1 is SNHLY and CDR2 is FYNNEI. The CDR3 bases are TGTGCCAGCAGAGCTCCAGGGTTTTTAAGGCTTAACTATGGCTACACCTTC. It yields the protein CASRAPGFLRLNYGYTF.

V and J are TRBV27 and TRBJ2-2; tentative D call: TRBD2 (7 bases). The germline V and J ends were trimmed by 7 bases and 2 bases, with 11 bases remaining between them. This CDR3 is built from 14 residues. Germline V lookup: CDR1 MNHEY, CDR2 SMNVEV (reference sequence). CDR3 loop: CASNAGANTGELFF. The CDR3 nucleotides are TGTGCCAGCAACGCGGGGGCTAACACCGGGGAGCTGTTTTTT.